This T cell receptor beta chain was found in a study of shared clonotypes between healthy human individuals. Study-wide findings and caveats: Estimated richness values were generally larger in naive subsets than in memory subsets. Among non-shared clonotypes, generation probabilities were lower than among those shared by all four donors.

It was into CD45RA+ naive and CD45RA-negative memory subsets that the CD4+ cells were split. The method was immunoSEQ multiplex PCR; TCRdb's version includes in-frame clones alone and lacks a portion of them. The data show 550,000 to 850,000 clones, under 80% seen once. CDR1 is MDHEN, CDR2 SYDVKM, per germline. The CDR3 consists of 11 residues. The V end lost 5 bases, the J end lost 10 bases, and 11 bases lay between the germline ends. About this clone itself: Its antigen is not known.

Sequenced: memory CD4+ T cells sorted from blood. Indicated subset: CD45RA-negative fraction. J is TRBJ1-2 and V is TRBV28; D call uncertain. The clonotype originates from a woman aged 25 to 39 in good health. CDR3 in DNA: TGTGCCAGCAGTCGACATGAGGACTACACCTTC. This codes for CASSRHEDYTF.